This is a list of T cell receptor beta chains from one sample in a study of T cell responses to AZD1222 COVID-19 vaccine. Libraries were prepared by immunoSEQ multiplex PCR; TCRdb keeps only in-frame clonotypes and omits some of them. This sample has about 160,000 clones, with roughly 90% found just once. Sequenced material: peripheral blood, taken 28 days after the second AZD1222 dose. These receptors came from an adult who received the AZD1222 COVID-19 vaccine. Each CDR3 is given with its conserved first and last residue. A D gene is named only where the DNA matches it firmly. Part of the rows lack a size; the others show once, few, many or a class for expanded clones.

NA,TRBV6-1,NA,TRBJ2-7,CASSEFLGVYEQYF,TGTGCCAGCAGTGAATTTTTAGGAGTCTACGAGCAGTACTTC
NA,TRBV18,NA,TRBJ1-3,CASSPGVTGNTIYF,TGTGCCAGCTCACCGGGCGTAACTGGAAACACCATATATTTT
few,TRBV2,TRBD1,TRBJ1-5,CASSRDSPKFPQHF,TGTGCCAGCAGCCGGGACAGCCCCAAATTTCCCCAGCATTTT
NA,TRBV5-1,TRBD2,TRBJ2-1,CASSLTSGSYNEQFF,TGCGCCAGCAGCCTTACTAGCGGTTCCTACAATGAGCAGTTCTTC
NA,TRBV5-1,NA,TRBJ2-1,CASSLDQYNEQFF,TGCGCCAGCAGCTTGGACCAATACAATGAGCAGTTCTTC
NA,TRBV3-1/TRBV3-2,NA,TRBJ2-7,CASSQTDYEQYF,TGTGCCAGCAGCCAGACGGACTACGAGCAGTACTTC
once,TRBV5-1,NA,TRBJ1-2,CASSLEGPNDNYGYTF,TGCGCCAGCAGCTTGGAGGGGCCAAATGATAACTATGGCTACACCTTC
NA,TRBV7-8,NA,TRBJ1-5,CASSLFSLRGYSNQPQHF,TGTGCCAGCAGCTTATTCTCCCTCCGAGGATATAGCAATCAGCCCCAGCATTTT
NA,TRBV7-2,NA,TRBJ1-3,CASSSDTASGNTIYF,TGTGCCAGCAGCTCTGACACCGCCTCTGGAAACACCATATATTTT
NA,TRBV6-2/TRBV6-3,NA,TRBJ1-2,CASSRNYGYTF,TGTGCCAGCAGTCGGAACTATGGCTACACCTTC
NA,TRBV5-4,TRBD1,TRBJ2-3,CASSKDRGGSTDTQYF,TGTGCCAGCAGCAAGGACAGGGGCGGGAGCACAGATACGCAGTATTTT
once,TRBV27,TRBD1,TRBJ1-4,CASSLFPGTVNEKLFF,TGTGCCAGCAGTTTATTCCCCGGGACAGTCAATGAAAAACTGTTTTTT
NA,TRBV4-1,TRBD1,TRBJ2-2,CASTLRTGATGELFF,TGCGCCAGCACCCTTCGGACAGGGGCGACCGGGGAGCTGTTTTTT
once,TRBV5-1,NA,TRBJ1-2,CASSFDSPYGYTF,TGCGCCAGCAGTTTCGACAGCCCCTATGGCTACACCTTC
once,TRBV12-3/TRBV12-4,NA,TRBJ2-2,CASISTLPGELFF,TGTGCCAGCATCTCGACGTTGCCCGGGGAGCTGTTTTTT
NA,TRBV19,NA,TRBJ2-1,CASSIQGVDEQFF,TGTGCCAGTAGTATCCAGGGCGTGGATGAGCAGTTCTTC
few,TRBV5-6,NA,TRBJ2-3,CASSRRVSRTWDTQYF,TGTGCCAGCAGCCGGCGCGTTAGTCGAACCTGGGATACGCAGTATTTT
NA,TRBV19,NA,TRBJ2-7,CATAARSPSYEQYF,TGTGCCACCGCTGCCCGCAGTCCCTCCTACGAGCAGTACTTC
NA,TRBV18,NA,TRBJ1-3,CASSPMISGNTIYF,TGTGCCAGCTCCCCAATGATTTCTGGAAACACCATATATTTT
NA,TRBV20-1,TRBD1,TRBJ1-5,CSAADRGHHF,TGCAGTGCTGCCGACAGGGGGCATCATTTT
NA,TRBV18,TRBD2,TRBJ2-3,CASSPPRGGADTQYF,TGTGCCAGCTCACCACCCCGGGGGGGGGCGGATACGCAGTATTTT
NA,TRBV2,NA,TRBJ1-6,CASRGGGPGSPLHF,TGTGCCAGTCGGGGTGGGGGACCCGGATCACCCCTCCACTTT
NA,TRBV5-6,NA,TRBJ2-1,CASSLARSDEQFF,TGTGCCAGCAGCTTGGCGCGCTCCGATGAGCAGTTCTTC
NA,TRBV27,TRBD1,TRBJ1-5,CASSQGVVGNQPQHF,TGTGCCAGCAGTCAGGGGGTGGTGGGCAATCAGCCCCAGCATTTT
NA,TRBV18,NA,TRBJ1-6,CASSPTALGYVDSPLHF,TGTGCCAGCTCCCCGACAGCTCTGGGGTACGTTGATTCACCCCTCCACTTT
NA,TRBV30,NA,TRBJ1-1,CALGLTGNTEAFF,TGTGCCCTGGGACTGACAGGGAACACTGAAGCTTTCTTT
NA,TRBV2,TRBD1,TRBJ2-3,CATGQGSTDTQYF,TGTGCCACCGGACAGGGGAGCACAGATACGCAGTATTTT
once,TRBV10-3,NA,TRBJ1-2,CAISEWTANYGYTF,TGTGCCATCAGTGAGTGGACAGCAAACTATGGCTACACCTTC
NA,TRBV12-3/TRBV12-4,NA,TRBJ2-3,CASSRSRADTQYF,TGTGCCAGCAGTCGTTCTAGGGCAGATACGCAGTATTTT
NA,TRBV14,NA,TRBJ2-2,CASSVRTAFNPGELFF,TGTGCCAGCAGCGTTCGGACAGCGTTCAACCCCGGGGAGCTGTTTTTT
NA,TRBV2,NA,TRBJ2-5,CASSGVGTQYF,TGTGCCAGCAGTGGGGTAGGGACCCAGTACTTC
NA,TRBV18,NA,TRBJ1-2,CASSGDVAYGYTF,TGTGCCAGCTCAGGGGACGTGGCCTATGGCTACACCTTC
NA,TRBV15,NA,TRBJ1-1,CATSRRGTEAFF,TGTGCCACCAGCAGACGGGGCACTGAAGCTTTCTTT
once,TRBV5-1,NA,TRBJ2-4,CASSWGPLGLAKNIQYF,TGCGCCAGCAGCTGGGGCCCTTTGGGGCTAGCCAAAAACATTCAGTACTTC
NA,TRBV5-4,NA,TRBJ2-1,CASREVSSYNEQFF,TGTGCCAGCAGGGAAGTAAGCTCCTACAATGAGCAGTTCTTC
NA,TRBV2,NA,TRBJ1-5,CASSVAEGGRSPQHF,TGTGCCAGCAGTGTTGCAGAGGGAGGCCGGTCGCCCCAGCATTTT
NA,TRBV6-5,NA,TRBJ2-7,CASNGRRLYEQYF,TGTGCCAGCAACGGACGCAGGCTCTACGAGCAGTACTTC